The next 30 T cell receptor beta chains were all read from a single sample in a study of blood T cell repertoires in COVID-19. Assay used: immunoSEQ multiplex PCR; TCRdb lists only in-frame clones, some missing. The sample consists of over 150,000 clones, more than 75% of them appearing once. Sequencing was carried out using peripheral blood. These receptors were obtained from a man aged 50 to 60 who had recovered from COVID-19.

This sequence joins TRBV11-2 and TRBJ2-1, with D maybe TRBD1 (6 bases). CDR1 SGHAT and CDR2 FQNNGV come from the germline V gene. V gave up 3 bases and J gave up 4 bases, with 25 bases separating them. The CDR3 is made up of 19 amino acids. CDR3 residues: CASSFPTPLLGQGYNEQFF. CDR3 bases: TGTGCCAGCAGCTTCCCCACCCCACTCCTGGGACAAGGGTACAATGAGCAGTTCTTC.

The CDR3 reads CASRRANEHNTEAFF. CDR3 bases: TGTGCCAGTCGGCGGGCTAATGAGCATAACACTGAAGCTTTCTTT. The chain uses TRBV19 and TRBJ1-1; no clear D gene. Germline loops: CDR1 LNHDA, CDR2 SQIVND (reference sequence). CDR3 length equals 15 residues. V lost 8 bases, J lost 2 bases, and 18 bases lay in between.

This chain joins TRBV5-1 and TRBJ2-3; possibly TRBD2 for D (5 bases). CDR1 is SGHRS, CDR2 YFSETQ, per germline. The length of the CDR3 is 15 residues. V was cut by 0 bases and J by 5 bases, with 13 bases left in between. The CDR3, as DNA: TGCGCCAGCAGCTTGGTCGGTCTAGAGGGAGATACGCAGTATTTT. Encoded protein: CASSLVGLEGDTQYF.

The chain carries TRBV14 and TRBJ1-5; D uncertain. Trimming pared 0 bases from V and 7 bases from J, leaving 7 bases between. This CDR3 comprises 13 residues. Germline CDR1 SGHDN, CDR2 FVKESK. This chain's CDR3 is CASSQDLSQPQHF. The CDR3 DNA reads TGTGCCAGCAGCCAAGATCTTAGCCAGCCCCAGCATTTT.

This rearrangement joins TRBV5-4 to TRBJ2-1; 8 bases agree with TRBD1. This CDR3 region has 16 residues. Germline CDR1 SGHNT, CDR2 YYREEE (reference sequence). V lost 3 bases and J lost 0; bases outside the gene matches: 5. The DNA of the CDR3 is TGTGCCAGCAGCTCAGGGGGCTTGGGCTCCTACAATGAGCAGTTCTTC. Its protein product is CASSSGGLGSYNEQFF.

The rearrangement uses TRBV2 and TRBJ1-5; TRBD1 matches 10 bases. CDR3 length equals 14 residues. Germline V gene sequence: CDR1 SNHLY, CDR2 FYNNEI. The J segment lost 2 bases and the V segment lost 6 bases, leaving 1 base of the junction unmatched. CDR3 in amino acids: CASRGTGGNQPQHF. The CDR3 DNA is TGTGCCAGCAGGGGGACAGGGGGCAATCAGCCCCAGCATTTT. The entire variable domain, with the rest obtained from reference TRBV2 and TRBJ1-5, is as follows: EPEVTQTPSHQVTQMGQEVILRCVPISNHLYFYWYRQILGQKVEFLVSFYNNEISEKSEIFDDQFSVERPDGSNFTLKIRSTKLEDSAMYFCASRGTGGNQPQHFGDGTRLSIL.

The V call is TRBV29-1, the J call TRBJ1-1, with D perhaps TRBD1 (5 bases). V lost 3 bases and J 2 bases, leaving 10 bases between the germline ends. Germline V gene lookup returns CDR1 SQVTM and CDR2 ANQGSEA. The length of the CDR3 is 13 residues. CDR3 protein: CSVDYRRNTEAFF. In nucleotides, the CDR3 is TGCAGCGTTGATTACAGGCGCAACACTGAAGCTTTCTTT.

Only one count was recorded for this clone. This chain connects TRBV7-6 to TRBJ1-5; TRBD1 matches 8 bases. The CDR3 consists of 13 residues. Germline V gives CDR1 SGHVS, CDR2 FNYEAQ. Germline trimming cut 3 bases from V and 7 bases from J; bases unmatched to any gene: 2. DNA for the CDR3: TGTGCCAGCAGCTTTGGACAGGGCCAGCCCCAGCATTTT. Translation gives CASSFGQGQPQHF.

The rearrangement links TRBV7-2 to TRBJ2-1; possible D gene TRBD2, 5 bases. Trimming stripped 5 bases from V and 0 bases from J, with 17 bases between. The V gene's germline CDR1 is SGHTA and CDR2 FQGNSA. This CDR3 is built from 17 residues. CDR3 in amino acids: CASSPRLAPSSYNEQFF. CDR3 nucleotide sequence: TGTGCCAGCAGCCCCCGATTAGCGCCGAGCTCCTACAATGAGCAGTTCTTC.

The chain is built from TRBV11-2 and TRBJ1-3; no clear D gene. Trimming pared 4 bases from V and 4 bases from J, leaving 23 bases between. Looked up from germline, CDR1 is SGHAT and CDR2 is FQNNGV. The CDR3 is 18 amino acids. The CDR3 reads CASSSQPQALLIGNTIYF. CDR3 coding DNA: TGTGCCAGCAGCTCTCAACCTCAGGCCCTTTTGATCGGAAACACCATATATTTT.

The chain carries TRBV5-1 and TRBJ2-5; 14 bases fit TRBD2. With V trimmed by 6 bases and J by 3 bases, 4 bases remained unmatched. The CDR3 is 15 amino acids. CDR1 is SGHRS and CDR2 is YFSETQ in the germline V gene. The CDR3 here is CASTRTSGGKETQYF. The CDR3 DNA is TGCGCCAGCACCCGGACTAGCGGGGGGAAAGAGACCCAGTACTTC. Together with reference TRBV5-1 and TRBJ2-5, the CDR3 gives the full variable domain: KAGVTQTPRYLIKTRGQQVTLSCSPISGHRSVSWYQQTPGQGLQFLFEYFSETQRNKGNFPGRFSGRQFSNSRSEMNVSTLELGDSALYLCASTRTSGGKETQYFGPGTRLLVL.

This sequence joins TRBV7-3 and TRBJ1-2; 7 bases line up with TRBD1. Looked up from germline, CDR1 is SGHTA and CDR2 is FQGTGA. The CDR3 loop spans 14 amino acids. J lost 4 bases, V lost 5 bases, and 7 bases had no gene match. DNA for the CDR3: TGTGCCAGCAGCCGCGGACAGGCCCCCTATGGCTACACCTTC. This gives the protein CASSRGQAPYGYTF.

V is TRBV3-1 (or the pseudogene TRBV3-2) and J is TRBJ2-1; D possibly corresponds to TRBD2 (5 bases). Per germline, CDR1 LGHDT and CDR2 YNNKEL (reference sequence). The CDR3 sequence is 15 residues long. Trimming removed 5 bases at V and 1 base at J, with 12 bases between. CDR3 loop: CASSSGLESYNEQFF. DNA for the CDR3: TGTGCCAGCAGCTCCGGACTCGAGTCCTACAATGAGCAGTTCTTC.

This clone was seen once. V and J are TRBV7-3 and TRBJ2-2, with TRBD2 matching 7 bases. Germline assignment: CDR1 SGHTA and CDR2 FQGTGA. This CDR3 contains 16 residues. V gave up 0 bases and J gave up 6 bases; unmatched junction bases: 7. Here the CDR3 reads CASSLTASGGPGELFF. CDR3 DNA: TGTGCCAGCAGCTTAACGGCTAGCGGTGGTCCCGGGGAGCTGTTTTTT.

The chain recombines TRBV9 with TRBJ2-3; a weak D match, TRBD2 (6 bases). CDR3 length: 17 residues. Germline CDR1 SGDLS, CDR2 YYNGEE. The ends were cut back, 0 bases at V and 4 bases at J, with 18 bases in the middle. CDR3 loop: CASSVGRAGWGPDTQYF. In nucleotides, the CDR3 is TGTGCCAGCAGCGTAGGAAGGGCGGGATGGGGACCAGATACGCAGTATTTT.

This clone was detected only once. J is TRBJ2-7 and V is TRBV6-4; TRBD2 is a possible D gene (6 bases). Germline V gives CDR1 MRHNA, CDR2 SNTAGT. The CDR3 has 13 amino acids. Deletions cut 4 bases from V and 7 bases from J, with 14 bases between. This CDR3 reads CASSADGDSEQYF. The CDR3 DNA is TGTGCCAGCAGTGCTGACGGGGACTCGGAGCAGTACTTC.

DNA for the CDR3: TGTGCCACAGATTCAGGGGACATCTTCTACGAGCAGTACTTC. This sequence encodes CATDSGDIFYEQYF. The rearrangement links TRBV28 to TRBJ2-7; tentative D call: TRBD1 (6 bases). The CDR3 length is 14 residues. In germline, CDR1 is MDHEN, CDR2 SYDVKM. The V end was cut by 10 bases, the J end by 3 bases, with 19 bases between.

This rearrangement joins TRBV5-8 to TRBJ1-4; D not certain. V was clipped by 0 bases and J by 3 bases, with 9 bases between them. Germline assignment: CDR1 SGHTS and CDR2 YDEGEE. The CDR3 is made up of 15 amino acids. CDR3 DNA: TGTGCCAGCAGCTTGGCTCGGGGTCCTAATGAAAAACTGTTTTTT. This codes for CASSLARGPNEKLFF.

As DNA, the CDR3 is TGTGCCAGCAGCGTAGCTTCAGCGGTCGGCACCGGGGAGCTGTTTTTT. It yields the protein CASSVASAVGTGELFF. The chain recombines TRBV9 with TRBJ2-2; tentative D call: TRBD2 (5 bases). Trimming took off 0 bases at V and 4 bases at J, with 13 bases between the two ends. Germline CDR1 SGDLS, CDR2 YYNGEE. The length of the CDR3 is 16 residues.

V and J are TRBV2 and TRBJ2-5; 7 bases match TRBD1. J was trimmed by 5 bases and V by 6 bases; bases with no gene match: 12. Germline values: CDR1 SNHLY, CDR2 FYNNEI. The CDR3 spans 15 residues. For the CDR3, the DNA is TGTGCCAGCAGCGGACAGGAAAACCCGCGGGAGACCCAGTACTTC. This gives the protein CASSGQENPRETQYF.

The rearrangement joins TRBV7-2 to TRBJ2-5; 7 bases agree with TRBD2. J gave up 4 bases and V 11 bases, and 4 bases lay outside the gene matches. Germline V gene data show CDR1 as SGHTA and CDR2 as FQGNSA. The CDR3 is made up of 11 amino acids. The CDR3 reads CASREGETQYF. The CDR3 nucleotides read TGTGCCTCGAGGGAGGGAGAGACCCAGTACTTC.

The chain carries TRBV24-1 and TRBJ2-2, with D hard to call. V was cut by 2 bases and J by 3 bases, with 9 bases left in between. This CDR3 has 15 amino acids. Germline V lookup: CDR1 KGHDR, CDR2 SFDVKD. DNA for the CDR3: TGTGCCACCAGTGATTCTTGGCACCACACCGGGGAGCTGTTTTTT. It encodes CATSDSWHHTGELFF.

The rearrangement links TRBV11-2 to TRBJ2-5, with a possible D match to TRBD1 (6 bases). The ends were cut back, 4 bases at V and 6 bases at J, with 18 bases in the middle. The CDR3 spans 15 residues. Germline V gene data show CDR1 as SGHAT and CDR2 as FQNNGV. The CDR3 reads CASSSAPVGGQTQYF. CDR3 nucleotides: TGTGCCAGCAGCTCAGCACCGGTAGGGGGACAGACCCAGTACTTC.

This chain connects TRBV3-1 (or the pseudogene TRBV3-2) to TRBJ2-2; perhaps TRBD2 as D (5 bases). Germline V gives CDR1 LGHDT, CDR2 YNNKEL (reference sequence). CDR3 size: 13 residues. Trimming took 2 bases from V and 5 from J, leaving 6 bases between them. In DNA form, the CDR3 reads TGTGCCAGCAGCCAACGGGGAACCGGGGAGCTGTTTTTT. The encoded protein is CASSQRGTGELFF.

The V and J genes are TRBV10-2 and TRBJ1-2; D possibly corresponds to TRBD1 (5 bases). Germline loops: CDR1 WSHSY, CDR2 SAAADI. With 4 bases removed from V and 7 bases from J, the gap between germline ends came to 16 bases. The CDR3 length is 14 residues. CDR3 loop: CASSGPGTGGGYTF. In DNA, the CDR3 is TGCGCCAGCAGTGGACCCGGGACGGGGGGTGGCTACACCTTC.

This sequence joins TRBV19 and TRBJ2-3; possible D gene TRBD1, 6 bases. The CDR3 has 15 amino acids. Trimming removed 10 bases at V and 0 bases at J, with 17 bases between. Germline assignment: CDR1 LNHDA and CDR2 SQIVND (reference sequence). CDR3: CAKGDTQGSTDTQYF. CDR3 nucleotide sequence: TGTGCCAAAGGGGACACCCAGGGTAGCACAGATACGCAGTATTTT. The full variable domain, completed using reference TRBV19 and TRBJ2-3, is DGGITQSPKYLFRKEGQNVTLSCEQNLNHDAMYWYRQDPGQGLRLIYYSQIVNDFQKGDIAEGYSVSREKKESFPLTVTSAQKNPTAFYLCAKGDTQGSTDTQYFGPGTRLTVL.

The V gene is TRBV28, the J gene TRBJ1-1; 9 bases match TRBD1. CDR3 size: 19 residues. CDR1 and CDR2 (germline): MDHEN, SYDVKM. V shed 5 bases, J shed 1 base, and the junction held 17 bases outside the gene matches. CDR3 DNA sequence: TGTGCCAGCAGTCTACCAACACAGGGGGCCTCAAACTGGAACACTGAAGCTTTCTTT. Encoded protein: CASSLPTQGASNWNTEAFF.

This rearrangement joins TRBV7-9 to TRBJ2-7; D might be TRBD1 (6 bases). Germline CDR1 is SEHNR and CDR2 is FQNEAQ (reference sequence). There are 13 residues in the CDR3. Trimming shortened V by 0 bases and J by 5 bases, and 8 bases separated the two germline ends. The CDR3 nucleotides are TGTGCCAGCAGCTTAGCAGGGGGAAACGAGCAGTACTTC. It translates to CASSLAGGNEQYF.

The chain links TRBV10-2 to TRBJ2-3; D is unclear. Germline lookup yields CDR1 WSHSY and CDR2 SAAADI. CDR3 length equals 11 residues. V gave up 3 bases and J gave up 6 bases, with 4 bases separating them. CDR3 DNA sequence: TGCGCCAGCAGTGATGCGGATACGCAGTATTTT. It is translated as CASSDADTQYF.

This rearrangement joins TRBV5-5 to TRBJ1-5; D gene unclear. CDR1 is SGHKS, CDR2 YYEKEE, per germline (reference sequence). The CDR3 is 16 amino acids. Trimming stripped 1 base from V and 0 bases from J, with 11 bases between. This CDR3 reads CASSLSYSYSNQPQHF. The CDR3 bases are TGTGCCAGCAGCTTGTCCTACAGTTATAGCAATCAGCCCCAGCATTTT.